This TCR beta chain stems from a study of T-cell reconstitution after alpha-beta-depleted transplantation in children. Germline trimming cut 5 bases from V and 2 bases from J; bases unmatched to any gene: 6. CDR1 and CDR2 (germline): SGHRS, YFSETQ. The CDR3 extends over 14 amino acids. As it was prepared, the TCRbeta library received unique molecular identifiers. MiXCR, run by TCRdb on the PCR reads, gives a single entry per CDR3 protein. The table records a few hundred thousand distinct CDR3 sequences, about a quarter of them present only once. This clonotype was observed a few times. Sequenced here: PBMCs, sampled before TCRalphabeta/CD19-depleted stem cell transplant. The receptor's source is a boy less than two years old with Wiskott-Aldrich syndrome, due to receive a stem cell transplant. This chain uses TRBV5-1 with TRBJ2-7; 8 bases are shared with TRBD2. The DNA for the CDR3 is TGCGCCAGCAGGTTTAGCGGGGTTACCTACGAGCAGTACTTC. This encodes CASRFSGVTYEQYF.